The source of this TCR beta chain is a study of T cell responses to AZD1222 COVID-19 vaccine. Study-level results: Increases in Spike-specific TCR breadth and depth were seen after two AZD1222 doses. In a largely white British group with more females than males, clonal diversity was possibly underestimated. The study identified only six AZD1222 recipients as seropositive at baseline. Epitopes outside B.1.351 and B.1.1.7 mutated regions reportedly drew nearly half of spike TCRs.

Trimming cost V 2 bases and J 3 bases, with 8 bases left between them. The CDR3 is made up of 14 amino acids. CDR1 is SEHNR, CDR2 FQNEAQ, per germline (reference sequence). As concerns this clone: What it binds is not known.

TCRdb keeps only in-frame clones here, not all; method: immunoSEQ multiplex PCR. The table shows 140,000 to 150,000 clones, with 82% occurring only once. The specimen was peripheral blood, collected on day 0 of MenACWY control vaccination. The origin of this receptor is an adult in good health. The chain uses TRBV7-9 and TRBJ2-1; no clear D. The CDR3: CASSLYEYYNEQFF. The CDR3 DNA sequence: TGTGCCAGCAGCTTATATGAGTACTACAATGAGCAGTTCTTC.